The T cell receptor (beta chain) described here comes from a study of somatic mutations in cytotoxic T cells in rheumatoid arthritis. Profiling relied on immunoSEQ multiplex PCR, and the TCRdb table lists in-frame clones only, not all of them. In the table there are 13,000 or so clones, 65% to 80% of which are singletons. The CDR3 runs to 16 residues. CDR1 and CDR2 from the germline V gene are SGHRS and YFSETQ. Trimming at V came to 0 bases and at J to 4 bases, leaving 6 bases not matched to a gene. The chain is built from TRBV5-1 and TRBJ2-2, with 7 nucleotides matching TRBD2. Material for sequencing was CD8+ T cells sorted from blood. This TCR derives from an adult with rheumatoid arthritis. The CDR3, as DNA: TGCGCCAGCAGCTTGGTGGGAGGGTACGGCACCGGGGAGCTGTTTTTT. Translating it yields CASSLVGGYGTGELFF.